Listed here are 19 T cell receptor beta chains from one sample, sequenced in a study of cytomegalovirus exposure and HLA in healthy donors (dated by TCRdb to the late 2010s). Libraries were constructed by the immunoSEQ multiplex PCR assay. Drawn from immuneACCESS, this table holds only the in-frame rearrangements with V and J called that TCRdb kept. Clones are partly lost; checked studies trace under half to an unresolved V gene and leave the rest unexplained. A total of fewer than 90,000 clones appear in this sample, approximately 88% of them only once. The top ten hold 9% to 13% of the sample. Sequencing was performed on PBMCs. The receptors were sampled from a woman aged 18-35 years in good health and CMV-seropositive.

DNA of the CDR3: TGTGCTAGTGGTTCGGCCGACAGGGTCCAAGACTACGAGCAGTACTTC. Amino acid sequence: CASGSADRVQDYEQYF. V usage is TRBV12-5 and J usage is TRBJ2-7; 7 nucleotides align to TRBD1. The CDR3 loop spans 16 amino acids. Germline-derived CDR1 and CDR2 are LGHNT and FRNRAP. V lost 4 bases and J lost 3; bases outside the gene matches: 12.

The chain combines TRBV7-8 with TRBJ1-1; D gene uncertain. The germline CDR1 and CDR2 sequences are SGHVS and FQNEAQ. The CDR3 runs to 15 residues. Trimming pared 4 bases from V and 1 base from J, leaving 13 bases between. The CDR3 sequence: CASSYSRAENTEAFF. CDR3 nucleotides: TGTGCCAGCAGCTATTCACGCGCGGAGAACACTGAAGCTTTCTTT.

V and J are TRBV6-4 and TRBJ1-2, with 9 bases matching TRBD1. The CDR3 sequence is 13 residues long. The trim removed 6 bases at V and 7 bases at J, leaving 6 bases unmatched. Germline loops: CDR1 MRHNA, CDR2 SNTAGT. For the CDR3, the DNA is TGTGCCAGCAGCCAGACAGGGGGAGCTGGCTACACCTTC. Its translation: CASSQTGGAGYTF.

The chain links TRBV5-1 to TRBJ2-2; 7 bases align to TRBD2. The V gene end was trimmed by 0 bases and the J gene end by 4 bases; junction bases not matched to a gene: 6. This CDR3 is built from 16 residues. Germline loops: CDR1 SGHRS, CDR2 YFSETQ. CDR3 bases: TGCGCCAGCAGCTTGGCCGGGGGGTTTAGCACCGGGGAGCTGTTTTTT. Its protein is CASSLAGGFSTGELFF.

CDR3 nucleotides: TGCGCCAGCAGCCCACCGGACAGGATAGACGAGCAGTACTTC. Its translation: CASSPPDRIDEQYF. The rearrangement joins TRBV5-1 to TRBJ2-7; 7 bases fit TRBD1. CDR1 is SGHRS, CDR2 YFSETQ, per germline. Unmatched junction bases numbered 9, after V lost 4 bases and J lost 5 bases. The CDR3 loop spans 14 amino acids.

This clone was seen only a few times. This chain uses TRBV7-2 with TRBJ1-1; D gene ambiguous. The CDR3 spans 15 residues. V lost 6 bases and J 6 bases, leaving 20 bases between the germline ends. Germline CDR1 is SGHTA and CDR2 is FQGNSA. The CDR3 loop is CASRDLPAHGAEAFF. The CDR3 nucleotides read TGTGCCAGCAGGGACTTACCCGCTCACGGGGCTGAAGCTTTCTTT.

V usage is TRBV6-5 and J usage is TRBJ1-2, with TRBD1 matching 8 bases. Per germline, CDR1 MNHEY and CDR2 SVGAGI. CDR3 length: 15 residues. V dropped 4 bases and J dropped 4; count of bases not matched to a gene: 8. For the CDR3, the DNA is TGTGCCAGCAGTTCCGGGACAGGAGAAGGCTATGGCTACACCTTC. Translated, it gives CASSSGTGEGYGYTF.

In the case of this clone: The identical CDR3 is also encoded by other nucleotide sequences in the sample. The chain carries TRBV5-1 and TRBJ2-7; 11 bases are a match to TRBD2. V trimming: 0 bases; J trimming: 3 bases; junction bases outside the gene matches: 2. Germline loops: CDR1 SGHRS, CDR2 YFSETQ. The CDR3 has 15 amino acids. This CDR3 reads CASSLGGLAGYEQYF. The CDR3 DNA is TGCGCCAGCAGCTTGGGAGGACTAGCGGGCTACGAGCAGTACTTC.

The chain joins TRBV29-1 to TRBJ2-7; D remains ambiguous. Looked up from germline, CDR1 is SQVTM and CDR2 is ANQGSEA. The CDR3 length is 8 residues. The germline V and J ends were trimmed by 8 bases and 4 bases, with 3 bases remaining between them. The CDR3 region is CSSYEQYF. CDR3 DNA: TGCAGCTCTTACGAGCAGTACTTC.

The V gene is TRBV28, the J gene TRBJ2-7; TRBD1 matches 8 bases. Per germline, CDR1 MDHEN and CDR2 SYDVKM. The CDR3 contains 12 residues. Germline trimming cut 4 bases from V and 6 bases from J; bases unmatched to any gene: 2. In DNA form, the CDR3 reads TGTGCCAGCAGTTCGCAGGGGGCCGAGCAGTACTTC. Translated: CASSSQGAEQYF.

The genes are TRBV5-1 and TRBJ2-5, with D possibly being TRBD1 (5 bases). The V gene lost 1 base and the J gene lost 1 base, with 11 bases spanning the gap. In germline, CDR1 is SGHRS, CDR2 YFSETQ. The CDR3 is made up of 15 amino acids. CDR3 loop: CASSLSSGLQETQYF. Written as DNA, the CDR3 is TGCGCCAGCAGCTTGAGTTCAGGGCTCCAAGAGACCCAGTACTTC.

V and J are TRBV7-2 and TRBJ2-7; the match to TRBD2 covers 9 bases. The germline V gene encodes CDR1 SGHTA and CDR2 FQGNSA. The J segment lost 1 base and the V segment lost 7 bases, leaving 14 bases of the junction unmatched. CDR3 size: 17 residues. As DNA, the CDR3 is TGTGCCAGCACCTATGCGTCGGCGGGGGGGCAATCCTACGAGCAGTACTTC. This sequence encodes CASTYASAGGQSYEQYF.

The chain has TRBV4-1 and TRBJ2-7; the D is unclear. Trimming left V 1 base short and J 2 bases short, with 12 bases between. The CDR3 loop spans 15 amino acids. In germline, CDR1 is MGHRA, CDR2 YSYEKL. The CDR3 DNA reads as TGCGCCAGCAGCCAAGCACAATACAGCCCCTACGAGCAGTACTTC. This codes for CASSQAQYSPYEQYF.

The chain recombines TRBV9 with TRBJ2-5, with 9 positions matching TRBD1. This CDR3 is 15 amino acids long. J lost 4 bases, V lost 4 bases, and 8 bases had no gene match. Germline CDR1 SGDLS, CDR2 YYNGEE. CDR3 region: CASSIRTGEGETQYF. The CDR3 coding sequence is TGTGCCAGCAGCATCCGGACAGGGGAGGGAGAGACCCAGTACTTC. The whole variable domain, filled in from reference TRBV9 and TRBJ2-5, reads DSGVTQTPKHLITATGQRVTLRCSPRSGDLSVYWYQQSLDQGLQFLIQYYNGEERAKGNILERFSAQQFPDLHSELNLSSLELGDSALYFCASSIRTGEGETQYFGPGTRLLVL.

The CDR3 nucleotides read TGCAGCGTTGAAGAAAGAATAGCGAAAGAGACCCAGTACTTC. Amino acid sequence: CSVEERIAKETQYF. The chain uses TRBV29-1 and TRBJ2-5, with D tentatively TRBD2 (5 bases). Trimming left V 0 bases short and J 3 bases short, with 11 bases between. Germline V gives CDR1 SQVTM, CDR2 ANQGSEA. The CDR3 spans 14 residues.

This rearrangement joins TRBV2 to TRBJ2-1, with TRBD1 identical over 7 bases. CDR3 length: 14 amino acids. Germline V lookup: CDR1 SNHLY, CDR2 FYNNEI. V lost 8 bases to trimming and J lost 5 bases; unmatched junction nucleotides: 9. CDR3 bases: TGTGCCAGCGGAACAAGGGACAGAAACAATGAGCAGTTCTTC. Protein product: CASGTRDRNNEQFF.

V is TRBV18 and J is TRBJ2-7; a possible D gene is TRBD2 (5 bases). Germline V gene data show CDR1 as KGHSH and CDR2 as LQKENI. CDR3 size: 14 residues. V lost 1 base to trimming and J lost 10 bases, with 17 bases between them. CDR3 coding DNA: TGTGCCAGCTCACCACTGCCCCGGGAATCGGAACAGTACTTC. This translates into CASSPLPRESEQYF.

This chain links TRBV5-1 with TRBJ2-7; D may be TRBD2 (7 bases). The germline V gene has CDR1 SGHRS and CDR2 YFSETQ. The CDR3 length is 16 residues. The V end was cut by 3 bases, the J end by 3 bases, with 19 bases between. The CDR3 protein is CASSSRDTGGNYEQYF. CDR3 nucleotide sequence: TGCGCCAGCAGCTCAAGGGACACGGGGGGTAACTACGAGCAGTACTTC.

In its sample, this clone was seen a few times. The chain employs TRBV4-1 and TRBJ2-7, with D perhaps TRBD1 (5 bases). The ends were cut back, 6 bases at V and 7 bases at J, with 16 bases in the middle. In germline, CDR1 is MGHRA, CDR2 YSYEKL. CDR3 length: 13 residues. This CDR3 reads CASRSLDSREQYF. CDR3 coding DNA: TGCGCCAGCAGATCGTTAGACAGTCGTGAGCAGTACTTC.